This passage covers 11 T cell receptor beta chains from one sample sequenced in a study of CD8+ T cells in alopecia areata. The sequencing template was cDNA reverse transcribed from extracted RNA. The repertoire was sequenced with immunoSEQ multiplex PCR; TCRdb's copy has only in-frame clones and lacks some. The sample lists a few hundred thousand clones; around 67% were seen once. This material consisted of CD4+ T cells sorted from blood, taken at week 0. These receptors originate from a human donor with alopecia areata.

DNA of the CDR3: TGCGCCAGCAGTCAGCTAGATACGCAGTATTTT. Its protein is CASSQLDTQYF. The chain links TRBV5-1 to TRBJ2-3; the D is unclear. Per germline, CDR1 SGHRS and CDR2 YFSETQ. V was cut by 5 bases and J by 5 bases, with 6 bases left in between. The CDR3 spans 11 residues.

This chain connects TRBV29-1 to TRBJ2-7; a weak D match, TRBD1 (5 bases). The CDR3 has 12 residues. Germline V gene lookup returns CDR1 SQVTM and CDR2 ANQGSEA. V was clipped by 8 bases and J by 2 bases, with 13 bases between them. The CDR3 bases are TGCAGCACCTGGGGCCCTACCTACGAGCAGTACTTC. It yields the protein CSTWGPTYEQYF.

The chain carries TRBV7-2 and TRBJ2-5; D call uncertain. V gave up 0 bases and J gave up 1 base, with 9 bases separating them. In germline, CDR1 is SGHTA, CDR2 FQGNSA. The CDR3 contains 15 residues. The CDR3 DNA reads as TGTGCCAGCAGCTTAGCCCGACTCCTCCAAGAGACCCAGTACTTC. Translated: CASSLARLLQETQYF.

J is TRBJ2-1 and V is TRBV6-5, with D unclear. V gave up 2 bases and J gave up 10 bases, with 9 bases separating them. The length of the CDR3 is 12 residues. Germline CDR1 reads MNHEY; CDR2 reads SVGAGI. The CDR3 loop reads CASSYGYPEQFF. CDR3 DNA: TGTGCCAGCAGTTACGGGTACCCCGAGCAGTTCTTC.

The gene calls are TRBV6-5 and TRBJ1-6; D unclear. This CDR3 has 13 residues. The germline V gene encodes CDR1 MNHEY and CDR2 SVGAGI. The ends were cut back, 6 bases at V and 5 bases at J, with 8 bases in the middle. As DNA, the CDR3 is TGTGCCAGCAGCACTACCGATAATTCACCCCTCCACTTT. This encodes CASSTTDNSPLHF.

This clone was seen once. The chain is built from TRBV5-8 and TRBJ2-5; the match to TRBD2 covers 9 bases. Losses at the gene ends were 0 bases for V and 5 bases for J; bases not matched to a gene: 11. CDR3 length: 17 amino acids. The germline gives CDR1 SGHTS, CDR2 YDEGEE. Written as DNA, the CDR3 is TGTGCCAGCAGCTTGGCTTTCTCTAGCGGGGCCCGGGAGACCCAGTACTTC. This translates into CASSLAFSSGARETQYF.

The CDR3 loop is CAIRGTVNEKLFF. DNA for the CDR3: TGTGCCATCAGGGGGACAGTTAATGAAAAACTGTTTTTT. The chain recombines TRBV10-3 with TRBJ1-4; TRBD1 agrees at 7 bases. The CDR3 extends over 13 amino acids. V lost 6 bases to trimming and J lost 4 bases; unmatched junction nucleotides: 2. Per the germline V gene, CDR1 is ENHRY and CDR2 is SYGVKD.

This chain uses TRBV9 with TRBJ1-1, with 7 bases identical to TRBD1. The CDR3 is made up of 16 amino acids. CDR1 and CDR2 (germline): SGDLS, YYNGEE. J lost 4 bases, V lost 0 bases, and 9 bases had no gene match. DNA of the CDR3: TGTGCCAGCAGCGTAGACCCGGGACAGAAACTCACTGAAGCTTTCTTT. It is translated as CASSVDPGQKLTEAFF. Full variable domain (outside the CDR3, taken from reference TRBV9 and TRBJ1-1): DSGVTQTPKHLITATGQRVTLRCSPRSGDLSVYWYQQSLDQGLQFLIQYYNGEERAKGNILERFSAQQFPDLHSELNLSSLELGDSALYFCASSVDPGQKLTEAFFGQGTRLTVV.

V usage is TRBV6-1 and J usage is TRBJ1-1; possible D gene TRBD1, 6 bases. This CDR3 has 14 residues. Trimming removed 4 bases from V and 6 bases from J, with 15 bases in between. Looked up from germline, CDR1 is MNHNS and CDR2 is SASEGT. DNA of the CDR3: TGTGCCAGCAGTGGGGAGGGGGGCATCTCTGAAGCTTTCTTT. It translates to CASSGEGGISEAFF.

CDR3 sequence (DNA): TGTGCCAGCAGCCGGAGATCAACTAATGAAAAACTGTTTTTT. As protein: CASSRRSTNEKLFF. The J gene is TRBJ1-4, the V gene TRBV7-9; D unclear. Trimming pared 5 bases from V and 0 bases from J, leaving 7 bases between. CDR3 size: 14 residues. Germline loops: CDR1 SEHNR, CDR2 FQNEAQ (reference sequence).

CDR3 bases: TGCAGCGTTGATAAACCATCACTTGGGGGTGAGCAGTTCTTC. Protein sequence: CSVDKPSLGGEQFF. The chain joins TRBV29-1 to TRBJ2-1, with D tentatively TRBD1 or TRBD2 (5 bases each). The CDR3 is 14 residues long. The V gene's germline CDR1 is SQVTM and CDR2 ANQGSEA. V lost 3 bases, J lost 9 bases, and 18 bases lay in between.